Listed here are 32 T cell receptor beta chains from one sample, sequenced in a study of neoadjuvant anti-PD-1 for oral cavity cancer. Some clones are missing from TCRdb's copy, which holds only in-frame ones; the method was immunoSEQ multiplex PCR. The sample carries tens of thousands of clones, around four fifths recorded once. Sequenced here: PBMCs, sampled before nivolumab (anti-PD-1) treatment. These receptors were taken from a person aged 35 to 85 with oral cavity squamous cell carcinoma.

This rearrangement joins TRBV6-5 to TRBJ2-5; TRBD1 agrees at 7 bases. After removal of 6 bases from V and 2 bases from J, the junction contained 6 bases not matched to a gene. The CDR3 covers 14 residues. From germline, CDR1 is MNHEY and CDR2 SVGAGI. The chain's CDR3 is CASRLQGWQETQYF. DNA of the CDR3: TGTGCCAGCAGACTACAGGGGTGGCAAGAGACCCAGTACTTC.

The chain couples TRBV15 to TRBJ1-1, with unresolved D. CDR1 and CDR2 (germline): LNHNV, YYDKDF (reference sequence). This CDR3 has 13 amino acids. V shed 0 bases and J shed 3 bases, with 5 bases lying between them. The CDR3 DNA follows: TGTGCCACCAGCAGAGATTCGTACACTGAAGCTTTCTTT. Encoded protein: CATSRDSYTEAFF.

This clone was seen a handful of times. CDR3 protein: CASRILAGRSGELFF. For the CDR3, the DNA is TGTGCCAGCAGGATACTAGCGGGAAGGTCCGGGGAGCTGTTTTTT. This rearrangement joins TRBV2 to TRBJ2-2; 10 nucleotides line up with TRBD2. V was pared by 6 bases and J by 6 bases, with 7 bases of the junction left unmatched. The CDR3 has 15 amino acids. CDR1 and CDR2 from the germline V gene are SNHLY and FYNNEI.

The rearrangement uses TRBV30 and TRBJ2-2; TRBD2 agrees at 8 bases. The germline V gene has CDR1 GTSNPN and CDR2 SVGIG (reference sequence). V trimming: 4 bases; J trimming: 4 bases; junction bases outside the gene matches: 11. CDR3 length equals 16 residues. The CDR3 DNA reads as TGTGCCTGGAAACCGGGCGGGGGGCTTATCACCGGGGAGCTGTTTTTT. It encodes CAWKPGGGLITGELFF.

CDR3: CASTGQPSYGYTF. Here the CDR3 DNA reads TGTGCCAGCACCGGACAGCCTTCCTATGGCTACACCTTC. This chain uses TRBV2 with TRBJ1-2; possible D gene TRBD1, 6 bases. Germline CDR1 and CDR2: SNHLY and FYNNEI. This CDR3 has 13 residues. Trimming removed 7 bases from V and 4 bases from J, with 13 bases in between.

V is TRBV7-9 and J is TRBJ1-1; D gene unclear. CDR1 and CDR2 (germline): SEHNR, FQNEAQ (reference sequence). Between the trimmed V and J ends, which lost 1 base and 3 bases, there was a span of 12 bases. CDR3 length: 15 amino acids. The CDR3 is CASSLGQHWDTEAFF. DNA of the CDR3: TGTGCCAGCAGCTTAGGGCAACATTGGGACACTGAAGCTTTCTTT.

The J gene is TRBJ1-2, the V gene TRBV5-1; no reliable D call. This CDR3 is built from 14 residues. Germline V gene lookup returns CDR1 SGHRS and CDR2 YFSETQ. V lost 1 base and J 6 bases, leaving 13 bases between the germline ends. For the CDR3, the DNA is TGCGCCAGCAGCTTGACCGTCGGCCGGGATGGCTACACCTTC. It encodes CASSLTVGRDGYTF.

This clone came up a few times. The rearrangement joins TRBV6-4 to TRBJ2-1; 10 nucleotides align to TRBD2. Germline loops: CDR1 MRHNA, CDR2 SNTAGT. V lost 2 bases, J lost 6 bases, and 4 bases stayed unmatched. The CDR3 has 15 residues. The CDR3 is CASSDESGGANEQFF. The CDR3 DNA follows: TGTGCCAGCAGTGACGAGAGCGGGGGGGCCAATGAGCAGTTCTTC.

J is TRBJ1-5 and V is TRBV15, with D uncertain. The V gene's germline CDR1 is LNHNV and CDR2 YYDKDF (reference sequence). The CDR3 length is 12 residues. V dropped 0 bases and J dropped 5 bases, with 2 bases sitting between them. The CDR3 here is CATSRDDQPQHF. CDR3 nucleotide sequence: TGTGCCACCAGCAGAGATGATCAGCCCCAGCATTTT.

This rearrangement joins TRBV9 to TRBJ2-3; D may match TRBD1 or TRBD2 (5 bases each). V lost 3 bases and J lost 6, with 11 bases in between. Germline-derived CDR1 and CDR2 are SGDLS and YYNGEE. This CDR3 region has 13 residues. Here the CDR3 DNA reads TGTGCCAGCAGCGGCCCCCGGGGCGATACGCAGTATTTT. Translated, it gives CASSGPRGDTQYF.

V and J are TRBV7-9 and TRBJ2-7; D unresolved. V was trimmed by 5 bases and J by 4 bases, leaving 12 bases between them. The CDR3 is 13 residues long. CDR1 SEHNR and CDR2 FQNEAQ come from the germline V gene (reference sequence). The CDR3 region has the DNA TGTGCCAGCAGCCCCAGAAACTGGTACGAGCAGTACTTC. It translates to CASSPRNWYEQYF.

The CDR3 sequence: CASSSPSTYEQYF. In nucleotides, the CDR3 is TGTGCCAGCAGTTCCCCTAGCACCTACGAGCAGTACTTC. This chain links TRBV6-5 with TRBJ2-7; D possibly corresponds to TRBD2 (5 bases). The CDR3 covers 13 residues. The germline V and J ends were trimmed by 4 bases and 2 bases, with 9 bases remaining between them. The V gene's germline CDR1 is MNHEY and CDR2 SVGAGI.

The chain links TRBV7-9 to TRBJ2-7; 13 positions agree with TRBD2. The trim removed 7 bases at V and 0 bases at J, leaving 6 bases unmatched. Germline values: CDR1 SEHNR, CDR2 FQNEAQ (reference sequence). The CDR3 contains 16 residues. The DNA of the CDR3 is TGTGCCAGCACTCCCGGGACTAGCGGGAACTCCTACGAGCAGTACTTC. Its translation: CASTPGTSGNSYEQYF.

This clone was seen a handful of times. This chain links TRBV19 with TRBJ2-2, with D perhaps TRBD1 (5 bases). The CDR3 runs to 15 residues. CDR1 is LNHDA, CDR2 SQIVND, per germline (reference sequence). The germline V and J ends were trimmed by 3 bases and 5 bases, with 13 bases remaining between them. Here the CDR3 reads CASSISRTITGELFF. The CDR3 nucleotides read TGTGCCAGTAGTATCTCCAGGACAATAACCGGGGAGCTGTTTTTT.

The rearrangement joins TRBV7-2 to TRBJ1-2; D ambiguous. V dropped 5 bases and J dropped 1 base, with 8 bases sitting between them. The CDR3 extends over 13 amino acids. From germline, CDR1 is SGHTA and CDR2 FQGNSA. The CDR3: CASSLDNNYGYTF. In DNA form, the CDR3 reads TGTGCCAGCAGCCTTGACAATAACTATGGCTACACCTTC.

J is TRBJ2-7 and V is TRBV6-5; 7 positions match TRBD2. CDR3 size: 15 residues. V lost 6 bases and J lost 0; bases outside the gene matches: 8. Per germline, CDR1 MNHEY and CDR2 SVGAGI. The CDR3 sequence is CASRTIGGSSYEQYF. CDR3 in DNA: TGTGCCAGCAGAACTATCGGGGGGAGCTCCTACGAGCAGTACTTC.

V is TRBV19 and J is TRBJ1-5, with TRBD1 matching 9 bases. The V gene's germline CDR1 is LNHDA and CDR2 SQIVND (reference sequence). The CDR3 covers 16 residues. V gave up 9 bases and J gave up 0 bases; unmatched junction bases: 9. The CDR3 DNA is TGTGCCAGCAACAGGGACAGGGAGTATAGCAATCAGCCCCAGCATTTT. Protein product: CASNRDREYSNQPQHF.

The chain employs TRBV9 and TRBJ2-4, with D perhaps given as TRBD1 or TRBD2 (6 bases each). The CDR3 is 14 amino acids. Germline V lookup: CDR1 SGDLS, CDR2 YYNGEE. Trimming stripped 3 bases from V and 1 base from J, with 8 bases between. The chain's CDR3 is CASSGGAAKNIQYF. CDR3 DNA sequence: TGTGCCAGCAGCGGGGGGGCCGCCAAAAACATTCAGTACTTC.

This chain links TRBV19 with TRBJ2-1, with 10 nucleotides matching TRBD2. V gave up 4 bases and J gave up 2 bases; unmatched junction bases: 8. Germline loops: CDR1 LNHDA, CDR2 SQIVND (reference sequence). The CDR3 consists of 17 residues. CDR3 protein: CASSRGIAGGPYNEQFF. The CDR3 region has the DNA TGTGCCAGTAGTAGGGGGATAGCGGGAGGACCCTACAATGAGCAGTTCTTC.

This rearrangement joins TRBV10-3 to TRBJ2-1; D not resolved. V was pared by 6 bases and J by 0 bases, with 12 bases between. This CDR3 spans 15 amino acids. CDR1 and CDR2 (germline): ENHRY, SYGVKD. The CDR3 sequence: CAISDAVSSYNEQFF. In nucleotides, the CDR3 is TGTGCCATCAGCGATGCGGTAAGCTCCTACAATGAGCAGTTCTTC.

The rearrangement links TRBV28 to TRBJ2-7; D not certain. Germline values: CDR1 MDHEN, CDR2 SYDVKM. This CDR3 contains 12 residues. Trimming removed 7 bases at V and 2 bases at J, with 9 bases between. The CDR3 loop reads CASMALTYEQYF. The CDR3 bases are TGTGCCAGCATGGCCCTAACCTACGAGCAGTACTTC. Based on the CDR3 plus reference TRBV28 and TRBJ2-7, the full variable domain is DVKVTQSSRYLVKRTGEKVFLECVQDMDHENMFWYRQDPGLGLRLIYFSYDVKMKEKGDIPEGYSVSREKKERFSLILESASTNQTSMYLCASMALTYEQYFGPGTRLTVT.

The gene calls are TRBV11-2 and TRBJ2-5; tentative D call: TRBD1 (6 bases). The CDR3 runs 16 residues. Trimming removed 2 bases from V and 2 bases from J, with 15 bases in between. Per the germline V gene, CDR1 is SGHAT and CDR2 is FQNNGV. CDR3 DNA sequence: TGTGCCAGCAGCTTAAAACATGGACAGAGTCAAGAGACCCAGTACTTC. As protein: CASSLKHGQSQETQYF.

V and J are TRBV10-2 and TRBJ1-5, with no clear D. The CDR3 has 13 residues. Trimming shortened V by 2 bases and J by 3 bases, and 5 bases separated the two germline ends. Germline values: CDR1 WSHSY, CDR2 SAAADI. In DNA, the CDR3 is TGCGCCAGCAGTGAGGAAGTCAATCAGCCCCAGCATTTT. It encodes CASSEEVNQPQHF.

J is TRBJ2-1 and V is TRBV5-6; TRBD1 agrees at 9 bases. The J segment lost 7 bases and the V segment lost 2 bases, leaving 10 bases of the junction unmatched. The CDR3 runs to 16 residues. Germline V gene lookup returns CDR1 SGHDT and CDR2 YYEEEE. The CDR3 coding sequence is TGTGCCAGCAGCTTTGTTAGTTACGGACAGGGGAATGAGCAGTTCTTC. This sequence encodes CASSFVSYGQGNEQFF.

A few counts support this clone. CDR3 in amino acids: CASSLQGMEAKNIQYF. DNA of the CDR3: TGTGCCAGCAGCCTACAGGGGATGGAGGCCAAAAACATTCAGTACTTC. This chain joins TRBV5-6 and TRBJ2-4, with TRBD1 identical over 7 bases. Germline assignment: CDR1 SGHDT and CDR2 YYEEEE. The CDR3 runs 16 residues. Trimming took 4 bases from V and 1 from J; bases not matched to a gene: 8.

The rearrangement joins TRBV11-3 to TRBJ2-1; 11 bases are shared with TRBD2. Germline V gene data show CDR1 as SGHNT and CDR2 as YENEEA. J gave up 8 bases and V 0 bases, and 12 bases lay outside the gene matches. The CDR3 is 18 residues long. CDR3 DNA sequence: TGTGCCAGCAGCTTAGAGCAGGGTGGAACTAGCGGGAGTTATGAGCAGTTCTTC. It translates to CASSLEQGGTSGSYEQFF.

In nucleotides, the CDR3 is TGTGCCAGTATATCAGGGGCCAACGTCCTGACTTTC. Its protein product is CASISGANVLTF. V and J are TRBV19 and TRBJ2-6; D is uncertain. The CDR3 is made up of 12 amino acids. Germline CDR1 reads LNHDA; CDR2 reads SQIVND (reference sequence). The V gene lost 7 bases and the J gene lost 4 bases, with 5 bases spanning the gap. Filled out from reference TRBV19 and TRBJ2-6, the complete variable domain reads DGGITQSPKYLFRKEGQNVTLSCEQNLNHDAMYWYRQDPGQGLRLIYYSQIVNDFQKGDIAEGYSVSREKKESFPLTVTSAQKNPTAFYLCASISGANVLTFGAGSRLTVL.

The genes are TRBV30 and TRBJ1-4, with a weak D call TRBD1 (5 bases). CDR1 and CDR2 (germline): GTSNPN, SVGIG (reference sequence). Trimming removed 5 bases from V and 8 bases from J, with 12 bases in between. This CDR3 spans 12 amino acids. CDR3 loop: CAWGRVREKLFF. In DNA form, the CDR3 reads TGTGCCTGGGGCAGGGTGAGAGAAAAACTGTTTTTT.

Details on this clone: The sample has other DNA sequences that encode this CDR3 too. V and J are TRBV5-4 and TRBJ2-3; D is possibly TRBD1 or TRBD2 (5 bases each). This CDR3 has 13 amino acids. Germline assignment: CDR1 SGHNT and CDR2 YYREEE (reference sequence). V was cut by 3 bases and J by 4 bases, with 9 bases left in between. CDR3 sequence reads: CASSSQGADTQYF. CDR3 nucleotide sequence: TGTGCCAGCAGCTCCCAGGGAGCAGATACGCAGTATTTT.

The chain links TRBV5-1 to TRBJ1-1; D might be TRBD1 (5 bases). Germline loops: CDR1 SGHRS, CDR2 YFSETQ. Trimming removed 1 base from V and 0 bases from J, with 10 bases in between. This CDR3 spans 15 amino acids. CDR3 sequence reads: CASSLMGGLNTEAFF. DNA for the CDR3: TGCGCCAGCAGCTTGATGGGGGGACTGAACACTGAAGCTTTCTTT.

V usage is TRBV12-5 and J usage is TRBJ2-2; D is possibly TRBD1 or TRBD2 (6 bases each). The V gene's germline CDR1 is LGHNT and CDR2 FRNRAP. CDR3 size: 17 residues. Between the trimmed V and J ends, which lost 7 bases and 6 bases, there was a span of 24 bases. The CDR3: CASAPGGRPVLAGELFF. The DNA of the CDR3 is TGTGCTAGTGCCCCTGGGGGGCGGCCTGTGTTGGCCGGGGAGCTGTTTTTT.

The chain combines TRBV13 with TRBJ2-7; no clear D. V was clipped by 3 bases and J by 3 bases, with 12 bases between them. The germline V gene has CDR1 PRHDT and CDR2 FYEKMQ (reference sequence). The CDR3 totals 14 residues. The CDR3 protein is CASSLGDGLYEQYF. The CDR3 DNA is TGTGCCAGCAGCTTGGGCGATGGCCTCTACGAGCAGTACTTC.